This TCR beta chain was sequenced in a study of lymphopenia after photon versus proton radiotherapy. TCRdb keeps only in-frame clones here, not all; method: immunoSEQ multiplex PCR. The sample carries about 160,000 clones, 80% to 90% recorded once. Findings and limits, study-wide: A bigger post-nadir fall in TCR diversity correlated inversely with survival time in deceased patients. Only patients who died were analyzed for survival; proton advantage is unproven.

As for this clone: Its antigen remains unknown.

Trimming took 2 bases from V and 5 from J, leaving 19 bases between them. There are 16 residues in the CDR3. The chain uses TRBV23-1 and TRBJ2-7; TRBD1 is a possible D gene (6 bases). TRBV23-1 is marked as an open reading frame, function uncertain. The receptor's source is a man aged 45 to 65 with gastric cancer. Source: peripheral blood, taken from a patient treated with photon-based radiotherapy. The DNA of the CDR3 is TGCGCCAGCAGTCAAGGGCTGGGACAAGCCAACAACGAGCAGTACTTC. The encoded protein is CASSQGLGQANNEQYF.